The present entry profiles one T cell receptor beta chain with its context. The antigen it binds to is not known. The input lacks base qualities; no much larger clone sits a single base away. According to the germline V gene, CDR1 reads SGHTA and CDR2 reads FQGNSA. Counted from cysteine to phenylalanine, this CDR3 has 17 amino acids. CDR3 DNA only is kept here, 51 bases in frame from base 1. Trimming accounts for 0 bases at V and 3 bases at J, while the number of junction bases matched to no gene is 6. In total, 630 or so healthy bone marrow donors made up the cohort. At the time of sampling, all cohort members were nominally healthy, though unrecorded immune exposures were likely present. The donor tested CMV seropositive and was one of the 289 seropositive cohort members. A peripheral blood sample was provided by each donor, and peripheral blood mononuclear cells were used for TCR beta sequencing. The Qiagen DNeasy Blood Extraction Kit was used to extract genomic DNA from the blood cell samples.

Libraries were made using the immunoSEQ multiplex PCR assay. The multiplex PCR relied on a mix of 60 forward primers for TCR Vbeta segments and 13 reverse primers for TCR Jbeta segments. Amplification of the CDR3 region of rearranged TCR beta genes was performed with a multiplex PCR assay on genomic DNA. The Illumina HiSeq System was used to sequence the amplified TCR beta libraries as 87-base-pair reads. The original pipeline was this. In a later analysis, roughly 80 million unique TCR beta chains were counted across the 500 to 850 repertoires, and around 11 million of these chains were shared by at least two donors. Raw reads were error-corrected and collapsed into unique sequences by a nearest-neighbor algorithm in which closely related sequences were merged to remove PCR and sequencing errors. CDR3 sequences were aligned to IMGT reference sequences to assign V, D and J gene segments. For a sequence to be retained, at least a six-nucleotide match to both a V gene segment and a J gene segment was required. Rearrangements were classified as productive when the CDR3 lacked stop codons and remained in frame with V and J, and all other rearrangements were classified as non-productive. Following IMGT convention, CDR3 was defined as the stretch from the second conserved V-encoded cysteine to the conserved J-encoded phenylalanine. In an earlier analysis of roughly 610 of the donors, sequences lacking an unambiguous match to a single V gene segment were excluded. In an earlier analysis of several hundred of the donors, V segments were called functional above 56.7% productive rearrangements and were called segregating when the between-donor standard deviation exceeded 5%. A statistical classification framework was built for diagnosing cytomegalovirus status from the catalog of TCR beta chain sequences. In a later analysis, TCR nucleotide sequences were compared against IMGT/GENE-DB human TR gene sequences so that V and J genes could be assigned. Using the TCRdist pipeline, a later analysis assigned CDR3 sequences along with most-parsimonious VDJ recombination scenarios. In a later analysis, every TCR beta chain was defined by the combination of its CDR3 amino acid sequence and its V-gene family, and reads without a unique V-gene family were dropped. As a way to deal with suspected cross-contamination and a sequencing artifact, a later analysis dropped roughly 600 nucleotide sequences that were highly shared and had low generation probability. For each public chain, a later analysis derived a clonal expansion index from normalized ranks of inferred template counts within each repertoire. Generation probabilities in a later analysis came from a VDJ recombination model fitted to out-of-frame rearrangements, and those results were checked against IGoR. Hypergeometric tests were used in a later analysis to score TCR-TCR, TCR-HLA and TCR-CMV co-occurrence, with a repertoire-size bias correction applied to the TCR pairs. In a later analysis, false discovery rates were estimated by permuting HLA or CMV assignments 20 times. In a later analysis, co-occurring TCRs were grouped with DBSCAN, and TCRdist sequence similarity was added when clustering was performed within HLA-allele-positive subsets. For co-occurrence clustering, repertoires with fewer than 30,000 or more than 120,000 public chains were excluded, along with several repertoires with anomalous nucleotide sharing. TCRdb re-hosts the immuneACCESS table, in-frame sequences only. Its copies lack some clones; in the studies checked, an unresolved V gene accounts for under half of them, and the cause for the rest is not known. V and J calls and clone size are copied from that table; D and trimming were computed from the DNA. In all, the sample holds 110,000 or so clones, and roughly four fifths of those were seen once. 15% to 20% of the sample rests with the top ten.

The data derive from a study of cytomegalovirus exposure and HLA in healthy donors (dated by TCRdb to about 2017). About the study as a whole: In an earlier analysis of fewer than 750 of the donors, approximately 260 Gb of sequence data and 90 million to 120 million unique TCR beta sequences from about 190 million T cells were reported. An early release covering over 500 HLA-typed donors comprised roughly 300 gigabases of sequencing data and around 86 million unique TCR sequences. Among the roughly 400 genotyped donors, roughly 80% belonged to the genetic ancestry cluster associated with self-reported Caucasian donors. The aim of the study was to test whether cataloging public T cell receptors could identify signatures of past pathogen exposure. The study used immunosequencing to profile the T cell repertoires of hundreds of subjects and linked those repertoires to cytomegalovirus serostatus. Along with the approximately 650-subject first cohort, a separate validation cohort of over 90 different subjects was used. The study combined high-throughput TCR immunosequencing, statistical association of individual TCRs with disease status, and machine learning to predict cytomegalovirus infection status. To study patterns of TCR occurrence, a later analysis re-analyzed previously published TCR beta repertoires from 600 to 750 donors and added high-resolution HLA genotyping. Rather than using new phenotypic data, the later analysis identified candidate immune exposures from TCR beta sequences and from how often those sequences occurred across donors. An earlier analysis of around 640 of the donors used high-throughput TCR beta sequencing to judge whether each TCR beta V gene segment behaved as functional or pseudogenic. Donor age, sex, ethnicity and CMV serostatus were compiled together with the repertoire data. A later genetic analysis took genome-wide SNP genotypes for about 55% of the roughly 700 donors and used that subset as a discovery cohort. Every discovery cohort repertoire had been produced on one sequencing platform. HLA typing included class I and class II loci at four-digit resolution. Typing coverage differed by locus: A, B, C, DRB1 and DQB1 were typed in roughly 620-640 donors, DQA1 in roughly 500, DPA1 in around 600, and DPB1 in approximately 450. Five DR-DQ haplotypes were handled as single units for association and clustering because linkage in the cohort was strong. Among some 400 genotyped donors of the cohort, an average of approximately 220,000 unique TCR beta nucleotide sequences was sequenced per donor, of which 15% to 20% were non-productive.

Results the study describes overall, beyond this receptor: A later analysis reported that several top co-occurrence clusters appeared linked to parvovirus B19, influenza, CMV and Epstein-Barr virus. A further reported finding was that TCR beta sequences accurately predicted the HLA-A and HLA-B alleles for most subjects in the first cohort. It was suggested by the authors that the approach could potentially be generalized to other disease states and immunological phenotypes. Across donors, most TCR sequences were observed very rarely, whereas some public TCRs were present in many individuals. Specific HLA alleles were associated with 15,000 to 20,000 TCR beta sequences at a false discovery rate of 0.05 in a later analysis. When HLA alleles, especially DR and DQ, strongly co-occurred, TCR associations were difficult to assign to individual alleles. The classifier was reported to diagnose cytomegalovirus status with high specificity and sensitivity in both the original and validation cohorts. Because counts were too low, under 20 rarely observed V segments, including chromosome 9 orphons, were left out of the earlier analysis of about 500 of the donors. Compared with equally common non-associated chains, HLA-associated TCR beta chains in a later analysis were more clonally expanded and had lower generation probabilities. In an earlier analysis of about 600 of the donors, most TCR beta V segments appeared in productive rearrangements about 90% or about 30% of the time, broadly matching IMGT annotations. Immune exposure information for the cohort was limited to CMV serostatus. A later genetic analysis reported fewer N-insertions in productive TCRs among donors in an Asian-associated ancestry cluster than the roughly 670-donor mean. The sequencing pipeline was judged likely to have produced a cluster of highly shared sequence variants as a technical artifact. In this cohort, only TCR beta chains were sequenced, and detectable features were limited by the absence of alpha or paired-chain data. Linkage disequilibrium might explain the correlated functional status among segregating V segments, but an unknown experimental factor could not be excluded. Because HLA typing was unavailable for some donors at each locus, only the typed subset was used in association tests. The study gave a list of roughly 150 TCR beta chains associated with cytomegalovirus. Presence/absence analyses assumed roughly uniform sequencing depth across donors, an assumption that may not hold. In a later analysis, TCR association rates were found to vary across HLA loci, with the most associated TCRs seen for DRB1 alleles and the fewest for HLA-C alleles. Because the 87-base-pair reads could not distinguish some IMGT-functional V segments, including TRBV6-2 and TRBV6-3, those segments were excluded. In vitro tests confirmed that a few of the cytomegalovirus-associated TCR beta chains recognize cytomegalovirus antigens. In a later analysis, most CMV-associated TCR beta chains were found to appear HLA-restricted, with HLA associations seemingly driven largely by CMV exposure. In a later genetic analysis, a missense DCLRE1C variant was associated with V-gene and J-gene trimming of TCR beta chains, and the association was replicated in an independent cohort.

The sequencing sample was made of PBMCs. The chain was built from TRBV7-2 and TRBJ2-7, and 12 junction bases match TRBD2. This clonotype was obtained from a man between 45 and 60 years old in good health and CMV-seropositive. In nucleotide form, the sequence is TGTGCCAGCAGCTTAGCGACGACTAGCGGGGGCCACTACGAGCAGTACTTC. The translation is CASSLATTSGGHYEQYF.